This is a list of T cell receptor beta chains from one sample in a study of blood T cell repertoires in COVID-19. Libraries were prepared by immunoSEQ multiplex PCR; TCRdb keeps only in-frame clonotypes and omits some of them. This table has more than 95,000 clones, 86% appearing once. Sequencing used peripheral blood. These receptor sequences come from a man aged 70 or older who had recovered from COVID-19. Both conserved end residues are part of each CDR3. Fields, in order: V gene, clone size, D gene, J gene, CDR3 protein, CDR3 DNA. The D gene is left open where the match is weak. Clone size is not always given. Where it is, it says once, few, many or a class for expanded clones.

V gene: TRBV2
clone size: -
D gene: TRBD2
J gene: TRBJ2-1
CDR3 protein: CASSEDRESGKEQFF
CDR3 DNA: TGTGCCAGCAGTGAAGATAGGGAAAGCGGGAAAGAGCAGTTCTTC

V gene: TRBV15
clone size: -
D gene: -
J gene: TRBJ1-5
CDR3 protein: CATSLGGESNQPQHF
CDR3 DNA: TGTGCCACCAGTCTCGGGGGAGAAAGCAATCAGCCCCAGCATTTT

V gene: TRBV7-8
clone size: -
D gene: -
J gene: TRBJ1-2
CDR3 protein: CASSLDGYGYTF
CDR3 DNA: TGTGCCAGCAGCTTAGACGGCTATGGCTACACCTTC

V gene: TRBV4-1
clone size: once
D gene: -
J gene: TRBJ1-1
CDR3 protein: CASRGGETNTEAFF
CDR3 DNA: TGCGCCAGCAGAGGGGGAGAGACGAACACTGAAGCTTTCTTT

V gene: TRBV6-6
clone size: -
D gene: TRBD2
J gene: TRBJ2-7
CDR3 protein: CASSPFAGTSGSYEQYF
CDR3 DNA: TGTGCCAGCAGTCCCTTCGCCGGGACTAGCGGTAGTTACGAGCAGTACTTC

V gene: TRBV27
clone size: -
D gene: TRBD2
J gene: TRBJ2-7
CDR3 protein: CASSSLTSAYEQYF
CDR3 DNA: TGTGCCAGCAGTTCCCTGACTAGCGCATACGAGCAGTACTTC

V gene: TRBV7-2
clone size: once
D gene: TRBD1
J gene: TRBJ1-2
CDR3 protein: CASSPQTGEVGIHGYTF
CDR3 DNA: TGTGCCAGCAGCCCGCAGACAGGGGAGGTTGGAATTCATGGCTACACCTTC

V gene: TRBV6-5
clone size: -
D gene: TRBD1
J gene: TRBJ1-5
CDR3 protein: CASRPGTGGDQPQHF
CDR3 DNA: TGTGCCAGCAGACCCGGGACAGGGGGCGACCAGCCCCAGCATTTT

V gene: TRBV7-2
clone size: -
D gene: -
J gene: TRBJ2-1
CDR3 protein: CASSDQGNEQFF
CDR3 DNA: TGTGCCAGCAGCGATCAGGGAAATGAGCAGTTCTTC

V gene: TRBV19
clone size: -
D gene: -
J gene: TRBJ1-2
CDR3 protein: CASSAQGGGYTF
CDR3 DNA: TGTGCCAGTAGCGCCCAGGGTGGTGGCTACACCTTC

V gene: TRBV6-2/TRBV6-3
clone size: few
D gene: TRBD1
J gene: TRBJ2-3
CDR3 protein: CASSKTTGTGLTDTQYF
CDR3 DNA: TGTGCCAGCAGTAAAACGACCGGGACAGGGTTAACAGATACGCAGTATTTT

V gene: TRBV19
clone size: -
D gene: TRBD1
J gene: TRBJ1-4
CDR3 protein: CASSSQPGQKTQKLFF
CDR3 DNA: TGTGCCAGTAGTTCTCAACCGGGACAGAAAACCCAAAAACTGTTTTTT

V gene: TRBV30
clone size: -
D gene: TRBD1
J gene: TRBJ1-5
CDR3 protein: CAWSVRGRGNQPQHF
CDR3 DNA: TGTGCCTGGAGTGTCAGGGGGCGAGGCAATCAGCCCCAGCATTTT

V gene: TRBV2
clone size: -
D gene: -
J gene: TRBJ1-2
CDR3 protein: CASNPGQSYGYTF
CDR3 DNA: TGTGCCAGCAACCCTGGGCAGTCATATGGCTACACCTTC

V gene: TRBV28
clone size: -
D gene: TRBD1
J gene: TRBJ1-2
CDR3 protein: CASSLRDRVSGYTF
CDR3 DNA: TGTGCCAGCAGTCTCCGGGACAGGGTATCTGGCTACACCTTC

V gene: TRBV2
clone size: -
D gene: TRBD2
J gene: TRBJ2-3
CDR3 protein: CASTLRASGTSDTQYF
CDR3 DNA: TGTGCCAGCACCCTAAGAGCGAGCGGGACGTCAGATACGCAGTATTTT

V gene: TRBV24-1
clone size: -
D gene: TRBD2
J gene: TRBJ2-1
CDR3 protein: CATSDQGLAGEGYNEQFF
CDR3 DNA: TGTGCCACCAGTGATCAGGGACTAGCGGGAGAGGGGTACAATGAGCAGTTCTTC

V gene: TRBV12-3/TRBV12-4
clone size: -
D gene: -
J gene: TRBJ1-3
CDR3 protein: CASSSGNTIYF
CDR3 DNA: TGTGCCAGCTCGTCTGGAAACACCATATATTTT

V gene: TRBV7-6
clone size: -
D gene: -
J gene: TRBJ2-3
CDR3 protein: CASSLGRGGTDGTDTQYF
CDR3 DNA: TGTGCCAGCAGCTTAGGGAGGGGTGGGACTGATGGCACAGATACGCAGTATTTT

V gene: TRBV28
clone size: -
D gene: TRBD1
J gene: TRBJ1-3
CDR3 protein: CASSPTGGVGNTIYF
CDR3 DNA: TGTGCCAGCAGCCCTACAGGGGGCGTTGGAAACACCATATATTTT

V gene: TRBV4-1
clone size: -
D gene: TRBD1
J gene: TRBJ1-1
CDR3 protein: CASGTGVVNTEAFF
CDR3 DNA: TGCGCCAGCGGGACAGGGGTGGTGAACACTGAAGCTTTCTTT

V gene: TRBV28
clone size: -
D gene: -
J gene: TRBJ2-7
CDR3 protein: CASSLGGASYEQYF
CDR3 DNA: TGTGCCAGCAGTTTGGGGGGGGCCTCCTACGAGCAGTACTTC

V gene: TRBV5-1
clone size: -
D gene: TRBD1
J gene: TRBJ2-1
CDR3 protein: CASRRTGDTYNEQFF
CDR3 DNA: TGCGCCAGCAGGCGGACAGGGGATACCTACAATGAGCAGTTCTTC

V gene: TRBV6-5
clone size: -
D gene: -
J gene: TRBJ1-2
CDR3 protein: CASSSRYGYTF
CDR3 DNA: TGTGCCAGCAGCTCCCGCTATGGCTACACCTTC

V gene: TRBV7-2
clone size: -
D gene: TRBD2
J gene: TRBJ2-1
CDR3 protein: CASSFTSGGAYNEQFF
CDR3 DNA: TGTGCCAGCAGTTTTACTAGCGGGGGGGCCTACAATGAGCAGTTCTTC

V gene: TRBV5-1
clone size: -
D gene: -
J gene: TRBJ1-2
CDR3 protein: CASSRTTTGSGYTF
CDR3 DNA: TGCGCCAGCAGCAGAACGACTACAGGGTCGGGCTACACCTTC

V gene: TRBV12-3/TRBV12-4
clone size: -
D gene: -
J gene: TRBJ1-1
CDR3 protein: CASTRYTEAFF
CDR3 DNA: TGTGCCAGCACTCGTTACACTGAAGCTTTCTTT

V gene: TRBV5-8
clone size: -
D gene: -
J gene: TRBJ2-1
CDR3 protein: CASKNLATYYNEQFF
CDR3 DNA: TGTGCCAGCAAAAACCTAGCGACTTACTACAATGAGCAGTTCTTC

V gene: TRBV29-1
clone size: -
D gene: -
J gene: TRBJ2-3
CDR3 protein: CSAGGGRGTDTQYF
CDR3 DNA: TGCAGCGCCGGAGGTGGGAGGGGGACAGATACGCAGTATTTT

V gene: TRBV28
clone size: -
D gene: -
J gene: TRBJ2-2
CDR3 protein: CASSHYTGGTGELFF
CDR3 DNA: TGTGCCAGCAGTCACTACACCGGTGGCACCGGGGAGCTGTTTTTT

V gene: TRBV29-1
clone size: -
D gene: TRBD1
J gene: TRBJ1-4
CDR3 protein: CSVQDRVGGEKLFF
CDR3 DNA: TGCAGCGTCCAGGACAGGGTCGGTGGTGAAAAACTGTTTTTT

V gene: TRBV5-1
clone size: -
D gene: TRBD1
J gene: TRBJ2-2
CDR3 protein: CASSNGQGQPSTGELFF
CDR3 DNA: TGCGCCAGCAGCAATGGACAGGGCCAACCCTCCACCGGGGAGCTGTTTTTT

V gene: TRBV28
clone size: few
D gene: TRBD1
J gene: TRBJ1-5
CDR3 protein: CASRGWTGDQPQHF
CDR3 DNA: TGTGCCAGCAGGGGTTGGACAGGGGATCAGCCCCAGCATTTT

V gene: TRBV7-2
clone size: -
D gene: -
J gene: TRBJ1-4
CDR3 protein: CASSLTGTNEKLFF
CDR3 DNA: TGTGCCAGCAGCTTAACGGGTACTAATGAAAAACTGTTTTTT

V gene: TRBV5-1
clone size: -
D gene: -
J gene: TRBJ2-3
CDR3 protein: CASSFQGRDTQYF
CDR3 DNA: TGCGCCAGCAGCTTCCAGGGTCGGGATACGCAGTATTTT

V gene: TRBV30
clone size: -
D gene: TRBD2
J gene: TRBJ2-1
CDR3 protein: CAWSGRGYYNEQFF
CDR3 DNA: TGTGCCTGGAGTGGGCGGGGGTACTACAATGAGCAGTTCTTC

V gene: TRBV7-3
clone size: -
D gene: -
J gene: TRBJ2-1
CDR3 protein: CASSLQGQGNNEQFF
CDR3 DNA: TGTGCCAGCAGCTTACAGGGCCAGGGCAACAATGAGCAGTTCTTC

V gene: TRBV29-1
clone size: once
D gene: -
J gene: TRBJ1-2
CDR3 protein: CSVEEQGRTSGYTF
CDR3 DNA: TGCAGCGTTGAAGAGCAGGGAAGAACAAGTGGCTACACCTTC

V gene: TRBV18
clone size: -
D gene: -
J gene: TRBJ1-6
CDR3 protein: CASSPGAGADSPLHF
CDR3 DNA: TGTGCCAGCTCACCGGGCGCAGGGGCAGACTCACCCCTCCACTTT

V gene: TRBV19
clone size: -
D gene: -
J gene: TRBJ1-5
CDR3 protein: CASSIGGEQPQHF
CDR3 DNA: TGTGCCAGTAGTATCGGGGGGGAGCAGCCCCAGCATTTT

V gene: TRBV2
clone size: -
D gene: -
J gene: TRBJ2-3
CDR3 protein: CASNRQGNKGDTQYF
CDR3 DNA: TGTGCCAGCAACCGGCAGGGAAATAAGGGGGATACGCAGTATTTT

V gene: TRBV7-2
clone size: -
D gene: -
J gene: TRBJ2-2
CDR3 protein: CASSLVLREAGELFF
CDR3 DNA: TGTGCCAGCAGCTTAGTTCTCAGGGAAGCCGGGGAGCTGTTTTTT

V gene: TRBV7-7
clone size: once
D gene: TRBD1
J gene: TRBJ1-5
CDR3 protein: CASSSDRDQPQHF
CDR3 DNA: TGTGCCAGCAGTTCGGACAGGGATCAGCCCCAGCATTTT

V gene: TRBV3-1/TRBV3-2
clone size: -
D gene: -
J gene: TRBJ1-2
CDR3 protein: CASSPRRSNYGYTF
CDR3 DNA: TGTGCCAGCAGCCCCCGCAGGTCTAACTATGGCTACACCTTC

V gene: TRBV6-2/TRBV6-3
clone size: -
D gene: TRBD1
J gene: TRBJ2-3
CDR3 protein: CASSKNGQGSTDTQYF
CDR3 DNA: TGTGCCAGCAGCAAAAATGGACAGGGGAGCACAGATACGCAGTATTTT

V gene: TRBV11-2
clone size: -
D gene: TRBD1
J gene: TRBJ1-2
CDR3 protein: CASSLTTGGVYGYTF
CDR3 DNA: TGTGCCAGCAGCTTAACGACAGGGGGGGTCTATGGCTACACCTTC

V gene: TRBV29-1
clone size: many
D gene: TRBD1
J gene: TRBJ1-4
CDR3 protein: CSAWGQGNEKLFF
CDR3 DNA: TGCAGCGCTTGGGGACAGGGGAATGAAAAACTGTTTTTT

V gene: TRBV5-4
clone size: -
D gene: TRBD1
J gene: TRBJ2-3
CDR3 protein: CASSLDREDTQYF
CDR3 DNA: TGTGCCAGCAGCCTGGACAGGGAAGATACGCAGTATTTT

V gene: TRBV5-4
clone size: -
D gene: -
J gene: TRBJ2-7
CDR3 protein: CASSPVRGTYEQYF
CDR3 DNA: TGTGCCAGCAGCCCCGTCAGGGGGACTTACGAGCAGTACTTC

V gene: TRBV2
clone size: -
D gene: -
J gene: TRBJ2-1
CDR3 protein: CATSEYNEQFF
CDR3 DNA: TGTGCCACCTCGGAGTACAATGAGCAGTTCTTC

V gene: TRBV3-1/TRBV3-2
clone size: once
D gene: -
J gene: TRBJ1-5
CDR3 protein: CASSQDRGLQPQHF
CDR3 DNA: TGTGCCAGCAGCCAAGACAGGGGTCTTCAGCCCCAGCATTTT

V gene: TRBV2
clone size: -
D gene: -
J gene: TRBJ1-2
CDR3 protein: CASSDRTARVLYGYTF
CDR3 DNA: TGTGCCAGCAGTGATCGGACAGCGCGGGTGCTCTATGGCTACACCTTC

V gene: TRBV7-8
clone size: -
D gene: -
J gene: TRBJ2-7
CDR3 protein: CASSLARTPGEQYF
CDR3 DNA: TGTGCCAGCAGCTTAGCTCGGACCCCGGGAGAGCAGTACTTC

V gene: TRBV18
clone size: -
D gene: TRBD2
J gene: TRBJ2-3
CDR3 protein: CASSLPRTSGGVAAGYF
CDR3 DNA: TGTGCCAGCTCACTACCGCGGACTAGCGGGGGGGTCGCGGCCGGGTATTTT

V gene: TRBV9
clone size: few
D gene: -
J gene: TRBJ2-7
CDR3 protein: CANPRGEQYF
CDR3 DNA: TGTGCCAACCCGAGAGGCGAGCAGTACTTC

V gene: TRBV5-1
clone size: -
D gene: -
J gene: TRBJ2-5
CDR3 protein: CASTRLPAQETQYF
CDR3 DNA: TGCGCCAGCACCCGACTTCCCGCCCAAGAGACCCAGTACTTC

V gene: TRBV7-2
clone size: -
D gene: TRBD2
J gene: TRBJ2-3
CDR3 protein: CASSLDRGGGRPTDTQYF
CDR3 DNA: TGTGCCAGCAGCTTAGATCGGGGAGGCGGGAGGCCCACAGATACGCAGTATTTT

V gene: TRBV29-1
clone size: -
D gene: TRBD1
J gene: TRBJ1-4
CDR3 protein: CSVRTGEVWTNEKLFF
CDR3 DNA: TGCAGCGTTAGGACAGGGGAGGTTTGGACTAATGAAAAACTGTTTTTT

V gene: TRBV7-3
clone size: few
D gene: TRBD1
J gene: TRBJ2-2
CDR3 protein: CASKGQGGTGELFF
CDR3 DNA: TGTGCCAGCAAGGGACAGGGAGGGACCGGGGAGCTGTTTTTT